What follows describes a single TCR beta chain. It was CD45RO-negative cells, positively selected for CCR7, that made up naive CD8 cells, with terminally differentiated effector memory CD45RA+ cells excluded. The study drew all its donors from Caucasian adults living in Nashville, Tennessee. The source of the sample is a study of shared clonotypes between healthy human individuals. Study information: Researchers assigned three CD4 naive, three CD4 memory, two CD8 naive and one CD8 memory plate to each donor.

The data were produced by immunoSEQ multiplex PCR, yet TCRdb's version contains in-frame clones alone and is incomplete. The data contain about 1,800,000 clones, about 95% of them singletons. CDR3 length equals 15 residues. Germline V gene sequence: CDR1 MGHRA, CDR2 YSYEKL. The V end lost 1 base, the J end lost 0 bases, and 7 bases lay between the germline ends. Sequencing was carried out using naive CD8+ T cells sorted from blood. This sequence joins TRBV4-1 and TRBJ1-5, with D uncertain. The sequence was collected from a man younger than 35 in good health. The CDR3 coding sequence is TGCGCCAGCAGCCAAGCAGAGCTTAGCAATCAGCCCCAGCATTTT. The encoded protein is CASSQAELSNQPQHF.